This T cell receptor (beta chain) is from a study of cytomegalovirus exposure and HLA in healthy donors. The PCR used 60 Vbeta and 13 Jbeta primers. Clones were read by immunoSEQ multiplex PCR, and TCRdb kept only the in-frame ones, dropping some. The data contain roughly 90,000 clones, around four fifths of them singletons. Participants comprised healthy donors of bone marrow. These donors counted as nominally healthy when sampled, but unrecorded immune exposures were likely. About this clone itself: Its antigen is currently unknown.

The study, taken as a whole, reports: Reported results showed that the classifier diagnosed cytomegalovirus status with high specificity and sensitivity. Some public TCRs appeared in many individuals, while most sequences were rare.

V lost 4 bases to trimming and J lost 2 bases; unmatched junction nucleotides: 13. The CDR3 covers 18 residues. Germline V gene lookup returns CDR1 SGHDT and CDR2 YYEEEE. This TCR came from a man aged 30 to 45 in good health and CMV-seropositive. The sequenced sample consisted of PBMCs. This chain connects TRBV5-6 to TRBJ2-5, with TRBD1 matching over 11 bases. In DNA, the CDR3 is TGTGCCAGCAGCCTGAGGCGGACAGGGGGCGTGGGTCAAGAGACCCAGTACTTC. Amino acid sequence: CASSLRRTGGVGQETQYF.